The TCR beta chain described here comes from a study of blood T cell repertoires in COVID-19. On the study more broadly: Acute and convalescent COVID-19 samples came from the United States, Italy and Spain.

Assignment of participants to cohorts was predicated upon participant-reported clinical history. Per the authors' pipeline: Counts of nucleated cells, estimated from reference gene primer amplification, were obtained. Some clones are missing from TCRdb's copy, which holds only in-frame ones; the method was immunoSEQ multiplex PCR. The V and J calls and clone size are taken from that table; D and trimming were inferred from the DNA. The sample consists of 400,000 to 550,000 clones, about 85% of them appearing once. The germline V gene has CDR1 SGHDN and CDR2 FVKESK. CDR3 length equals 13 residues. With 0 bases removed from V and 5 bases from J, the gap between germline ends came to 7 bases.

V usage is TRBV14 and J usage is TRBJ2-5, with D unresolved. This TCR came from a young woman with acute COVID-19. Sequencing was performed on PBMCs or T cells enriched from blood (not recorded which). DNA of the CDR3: TGTGCCAGCAGCCAAGATCCCAGGGAGACCCAGTACTTC. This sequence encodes CASSQDPRETQYF. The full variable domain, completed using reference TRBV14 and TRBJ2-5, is EAGVTQFPSHSVIEKGQTVTLRCDPISGHDNLYWYRRVMGKEIKFLLHFVKESKQDESGMPNNRFLAERTGGTYSTLKVQPAELEDSGVYFCASSQDPRETQYFGPGTRLLVL.